Below, 21 T cell receptor beta chains from the same sample are listed, as sequenced in a study of T cell responses to AZD1222 COVID-19 vaccine. Sequencing used immunoSEQ multiplex PCR; TCRdb keeps in-frame clones, though not all of them. The table has over 120,000 clones, about 91% seen once; the top ten hold under 2%. This specimen consisted of peripheral blood, obtained on day 0 of AZD1222 vaccination. The source is an adult in good health.

The chain carries TRBV11-2 and TRBJ1-2; D ambiguous. This CDR3 contains 14 residues. Germline values: CDR1 SGHAT, CDR2 FQNNGV. V lost 1 base, J lost 0 bases, and 6 bases lay in between. CDR3 in amino acids: CASSLGLSNYGYTF. In DNA form, the CDR3 reads TGTGCCAGCAGCTTAGGTCTGTCTAACTATGGCTACACCTTC.

The chain has TRBV7-3 and TRBJ1-6; D call uncertain. V was pared by 4 bases and J by 7 bases, with 11 bases between. The length of the CDR3 is 14 residues. Germline values: CDR1 SGHTA, CDR2 FQGTGA. The CDR3: CASSSAGSNSPLHF. CDR3 nucleotide sequence: TGTGCCAGCAGCTCAGCAGGTTCCAATTCACCCCTCCACTTT.

This sequence joins TRBV11-2 and TRBJ2-7; unclear D gene. Germline V gene data show CDR1 as SGHAT and CDR2 as FQNNGV. The CDR3 runs 16 residues. Trimming cost V 1 base and J 1 base, with 14 bases left between them. CDR3 DNA sequence: TGTGCCAGCAGCTTAGGGTCGGGTTCGGCATCCTACGAGCAGTACTTC. It codes for CASSLGSGSASYEQYF.

This clone turned up a few times. The conserved closing phenylalanine or tryptophan is absent in this CDR3, likely reflecting a read error. No DNA is shown, since the ends of the CDR3 on it are uncertain; the CDR3 is the one TCRdb lists. V gene TRBV27 combines with J gene TRBJ1-6. The CDR3 sequence runs 9 residues, both termini included. From germline, CDR1 is MNHEY and CDR2 SMNVEV (reference sequence). The CDR3 here is CASSLYCGI.

The chain recombines TRBV2 with TRBJ2-7, with TRBD1 matching 8 bases. This CDR3 contains 15 residues. The V gene's germline CDR1 is SNHLY and CDR2 FYNNEI. Unmatched junction bases numbered 7, after V lost 2 bases and J lost 4 bases. The CDR3 DNA sequence: TGTGCCAGCAGTGAAAACCAGGGGGCTTGGTACGAGCAGTACTTC. Amino acids: CASSENQGAWYEQYF.

The V and J genes are TRBV30 and TRBJ1-5; D is uncertain. CDR1 is GTSNPN, CDR2 SVGIG, per germline (reference sequence). CDR3 length: 16 amino acids. Trimming took off 1 base at V and 0 bases at J, with 13 bases between the two ends. This chain's CDR3 is CAWSGDGSTSNQPQHF. In nucleotides, the CDR3 is TGTGCCTGGAGTGGGGATGGGTCGACTAGCAATCAGCCCCAGCATTTT.

The rearrangement joins TRBV10-3 to TRBJ1-4, with D possibly matching TRBD1 (6 bases). Trimming cost V 3 bases and J 5 bases, with 19 bases left between them. Germline CDR1 and CDR2: ENHRY and SYGVKD. The CDR3 has 17 amino acids. The CDR3 reads CAISDPGEEGGNEKLFF. For the CDR3, the DNA is TGTGCCATCAGTGACCCAGGGGAGGAGGGGGGAAATGAAAAACTGTTTTTT.

V gene TRBV6-6 combines with J gene TRBJ2-3; D is perhaps TRBD1 (5 bases). The CDR3 is 15 residues long. The germline V gene encodes CDR1 MNHNY and CDR2 SVGAGI (reference sequence). The ends were cut back, 2 bases at V and 6 bases at J, with 15 bases in the middle. CDR3 sequence (DNA): TGTGCCAGCAGTTACGCACCCCCCTCAGGGGATACGCAGTATTTT. It yields the protein CASSYAPPSGDTQYF.

The chain employs TRBV7-2 and TRBJ2-4, with D perhaps TRBD2 (6 bases). The V end was cut by 3 bases, the J end by 11 bases, with 17 bases between. Germline V gives CDR1 SGHTA, CDR2 FQGNSA. CDR3 length: 14 amino acids. This chain's CDR3 is CASSLDSGVRLQYF. The CDR3 DNA is TGTGCCAGCAGCTTGGACTCGGGAGTCAGACTTCAGTACTTC.

V usage is TRBV5-1 and J usage is TRBJ2-7, with D hard to call. The CDR3 runs to 17 residues. From germline, CDR1 is SGHRS and CDR2 YFSETQ. The ends were cut back, 0 bases at V and 5 bases at J, with 21 bases in the middle. The CDR3 region has the DNA TGCGCCAGCAGCTTGGCCACGGGCGGAGAAAGTGTCAACGAGCAGTACTTC. Protein: CASSLATGGESVNEQYF.

This sequence joins TRBV6-5 and TRBJ2-7; D is ambiguous. V was clipped by 2 bases and J by 7 bases, with 12 bases between them. The CDR3 runs to 13 residues. The V gene's germline CDR1 is MNHEY and CDR2 SVGAGI. The CDR3 sequence: CASSYPRTTEQYF. The CDR3 coding sequence is TGTGCCAGCAGTTACCCCCGGACGACGGAGCAGTACTTC.

The CDR3: CASSRPGETQYF. The CDR3 DNA reads as TGTGCCAGCAGCCGACCAGGGGAGACCCAGTACTTC. The rearrangement joins TRBV4-2 to TRBJ2-5; D is possibly TRBD1 (5 bases). The V and J ends lost 4 bases and 5 bases respectively, with 8 bases between them. This CDR3 has 12 residues. Germline V lookup: CDR1 LGHNA, CDR2 YNFKEQ.

The V and J genes are TRBV7-6 and TRBJ2-7; weak D call: TRBD1 (6 bases). The CDR3 length is 15 residues. CDR1 and CDR2 (germline): SGHVS, FNYEAQ. Trimming left V 5 bases short and J 0 bases short, with 14 bases between. The chain's CDR3 is CASSRTVTSSYEQYF. CDR3 sequence (DNA): TGTGCCAGCAGCCGGACAGTCACGAGCTCCTACGAGCAGTACTTC.

The chain recombines TRBV2 with TRBJ1-4; 7 bases are a match to TRBD1. The CDR3 totals 16 residues. V lost 5 bases, J lost 5 bases, and 11 bases stayed unmatched. The germline V gene has CDR1 SNHLY and CDR2 FYNNEI. The CDR3 reads CASSSRQGYSNEKLFF. Here the CDR3 DNA reads TGTGCCAGCAGTTCCAGACAGGGTTACTCGAATGAAAAACTGTTTTTT.

On this clone itself: The sample has other DNA sequences that encode this CDR3 too. V is TRBV18 and J is TRBJ1-4; D is perhaps TRBD1 (5 bases). V lost 4 bases and J 4 bases, leaving 10 bases between the germline ends. The CDR3 contains 14 residues. Germline CDR1 reads KGHSH; CDR2 reads LQKENI. Written as DNA, the CDR3 is TGTGCCAGCTCACTGGGGACCGTTAATGAAAAACTGTTTTTT. Translating gives CASSLGTVNEKLFF. Combining the CDR3 with reference TRBV18 and TRBJ1-4 gives the whole variable domain NAGVMQNPRHLVRRRGQEARLRCSPMKGHSHVYWYRQLPEEGLKFMVYLQKENIIDESGMPKERFSAEFPKEGPSILRIQQVVRGDSAAYFCASSLGTVNEKLFFGSGTQLSVL.

The genes are TRBV28 and TRBJ1-4; D is unclear. The germline CDR1 and CDR2 sequences are MDHEN and SYDVKM. The CDR3 totals 16 residues. V was clipped by 2 bases and J by 0 bases, with 10 bases between them. The CDR3 DNA reads TGTGCCAGCAGTTTAAGTACGGATGCAACTAATGAAAAACTGTTTTTT. It codes for CASSLSTDATNEKLFF.

This rearrangement joins TRBV7-2 to TRBJ2-1; 14 nucleotides line up with TRBD2. The CDR3 sequence is 18 residues long. Germline lookup yields CDR1 SGHTA and CDR2 FQGNSA. V lost 4 bases and J lost 8; bases outside the gene matches: 13. CDR3 in amino acids: CASSSWTSGGRGNDEQFF. The CDR3 region has the DNA TGTGCCAGCAGCTCATGGACTAGCGGGGGGAGGGGAAATGATGAGCAGTTCTTC.

Worth noting for this clone: The junction and the germline gene differ at one end; a read error may be behind it. This chain uses TRBV7-7 with TRBJ2-2; 8 nucleotides agree with TRBD1. CDR3 length: 16 amino acids. Per the germline V gene, CDR1 is SSHAT and CDR2 is FNYEAQ (reference sequence). The CDR3 protein is CASSLDREFGSGELFF. Here the CDR3 DNA reads TGTGCTAGCAGCTTGGACAGGGAATTCGGGAGCGGGGAGCTGTTTTTT. The variable domain in full, completed from reference TRBV7-7 and TRBJ2-2, reads GAGVSQSPRYKVTKRGQDVTLRCDPISSHATLYWYQQALGQGPEFLTYFNYEAQPDKSGLPSDRFSAERPEGSISTLTIQRTEQRDSAMYRCASSLDREFGSGELFFGEGSRLTVL.

There are a few counts of this clone. V gene TRBV5-6 combines with J gene TRBJ1-2, with a tentative D call TRBD1 (6 bases). V was pared by 4 bases and J by 4 bases, with 20 bases between. The CDR3 covers 16 residues. Germline CDR1 is SGHDT and CDR2 is YYEEEE. CDR3 nucleotides: TGTGCCAGCAGCGTCACCGGGACAACCCGGGTCTATGGCTACACCTTC. It encodes CASSVTGTTRVYGYTF.

About this clone itself: At one boundary the junction diverges from the germline segment, which might be a read error. The rearrangement uses TRBV11-3 and TRBJ1-3; D remains ambiguous. The CDR3 consists of 15 residues. Germline V gives CDR1 SGHNT, CDR2 YENEEA. Here the CDR3 reads CASSLEGSSGNTIYF. In DNA, the CDR3 is TGTGCCAGCAGCCTAGAAGGATCCTCTGGAAACACCATATATTTT.

J is TRBJ1-2 and V is TRBV6-2 or TRBV6-3; D is undetermined. V was pared by 5 bases and J by 5 bases, with 18 bases between. The CDR3 runs 15 residues. The germline V gene encodes CDR1 MNHEY and CDR2 SVGEGT. The CDR3 DNA follows: TGTGCCAGCAGTCGGACGTTGACGGTGGCGTATGGCTACACCTTC. This sequence encodes CASSRTLTVAYGYTF.